This passage covers 28 T cell receptor beta chains from one sample sequenced in a study of beta chain features in type 1 diabetes (dated by TCRdb to about 2018). No antigen has been identified for these receptors. Libraries came from the immunoSEQ multiplex PCR assay. The entire isolated RNA was reverse transcribed using the High Capacity cDNA Reverse Transcription Kit, and thus expressed TCRB transcripts were sequenced. TCRdb limited this immuneACCESS table to in-frame rearrangements with V and J called. A share of clones is missing; checked studies link under half to unresolved V genes, and the rest is unexplained. Across this sample there are 240,000 or so clones, with 11% to 15% seen only once. About 0.019% of the sample is in the top ten clones. Study-wide findings and limitations: In all four CD4+ subsets, TCRB CDR3 length was moderately but significantly shorter in type 1 diabetes patients.

Material: naive CD4+ T cells from blood. The sample's cell subset or site label is to be understood as: true naive CD4+ T cells. The receptors stem from a man younger than 40 with type 1 diabetes.

CDR3 DNA sequence: TGTGCCACGGGGTCCGTGGAGCAGTTCTTC. Translation: CATGSVEQFF. V is TRBV19 and J is TRBJ2-1; D is perhaps TRBD2 (5 bases). V was cut by 10 bases and J by 10 bases, with 11 bases left in between. The germline CDR1 and CDR2 sequences are LNHDA and SQIVND (reference sequence). The CDR3 totals 10 residues.

V gene TRBV6-6 combines with J gene TRBJ2-5; unclear D gene. The CDR3 has 12 amino acids. Trimming pared 8 bases from V and 4 bases from J, leaving 11 bases between. CDR1 and CDR2 (germline): MNHNY, SVGAGI (reference sequence). CDR3: CASLGGAETQYF. CDR3 nucleotide sequence: TGTGCCAGCCTCGGCGGAGCAGAGACCCAGTACTTC.

The V and J genes are TRBV19 and TRBJ2-4; 7 bases map to TRBD1. Trimming took 6 bases from V and 6 from J; bases not matched to a gene: 8. The CDR3 consists of 14 residues. Germline CDR1 LNHDA, CDR2 SQIVND (reference sequence). This chain's CDR3 is CASRVTGLGNIQYF. CDR3 nucleotides: TGTGCCAGTAGAGTGACAGGGCTTGGAAACATTCAGTACTTC.

This clone was observed a handful of times. CDR3 in amino acids: CASSQYGLAAPPYEQYF. In DNA, the CDR3 is TGTGCCAGCAGCCAATATGGACTAGCGGCGCCTCCCTACGAGCAGTACTTC. The chain combines TRBV14 with TRBJ2-7; TRBD2 aligns across 10 bases. V gave up 2 bases and J gave up 2 bases; unmatched junction bases: 9. CDR1 and CDR2 from the germline V gene are SGHDN and FVKESK. The CDR3 is made up of 17 amino acids.

This clone has a handful of counts. The DNA of the CDR3 is TGTGCCAGCAGCCAAGATCCAAGCATCCGAGGAGTTGACAATCAGCCCCAGCATTTT. Residues: CASSQDPSIRGVDNQPQHF. The rearrangement joins TRBV4-2 to TRBJ1-5; no reliable D call. V was shortened by 0 bases and J by 3 bases, with 21 bases between the two germline ends. The length of the CDR3 is 19 residues. Germline loops: CDR1 LGHNA, CDR2 YNFKEQ.

V usage is TRBV11-2 and J usage is TRBJ1-4; no clear D. The V gene's germline CDR1 is SGHAT and CDR2 FQNNGV. Trimming took off 1 base at V and 8 bases at J, with 5 bases between the two ends. The CDR3 extends over 12 amino acids. CDR3 amino acids: CASSLGQEKLFF. CDR3 DNA: TGTGCCAGCAGCTTAGGCCAGGAAAAACTGTTTTTT.

This clone has only a few counts. The gene calls are TRBV2 and TRBJ2-3; 9 nucleotides match TRBD2. CDR1 and CDR2 (germline): SNHLY, FYNNEI. This CDR3 contains 16 residues. The V segment lost 7 bases and the J segment 0 bases; nucleotides outside the gene matches: 8. CDR3 loop: CASTRTGTSSTDTQYF. The CDR3 nucleotides are TGTGCCAGCACCAGAACCGGGACTAGCAGCACAGATACGCAGTATTTT.

The rearrangement joins TRBV2 to TRBJ1-1, with TRBD1 matching 7 bases. The V gene's germline CDR1 is SNHLY and CDR2 FYNNEI. The CDR3 is made up of 14 amino acids. Germline trimming cut 4 bases from V and 5 bases from J; bases unmatched to any gene: 7. CDR3 region: CASSATGDRTEAFF. Written as DNA, the CDR3 is TGTGCCAGCAGTGCCACAGGGGATCGGACTGAAGCTTTCTTT.

This clone has just a few counts. The chain carries TRBV5-1 and TRBJ2-5, with 8 bases aligning to TRBD1. The J segment lost 5 bases and the V segment lost 4 bases, leaving 4 bases of the junction unmatched. CDR1 SGHRS and CDR2 YFSETQ come from the germline V gene. The CDR3 spans 13 residues. The CDR3 DNA reads TGCGCCAGCAGCCGGGGACAGGAGGAGACCCAGTACTTC. Translation: CASSRGQEETQYF.

This clone was seen a single time. The chain is built from TRBV6-1 and TRBJ2-1; D possibly corresponds to TRBD1 (7 bases). V gave up 6 bases and J gave up 0 bases, with 12 bases separating them. The CDR3 runs 15 residues. From germline, CDR1 is MNHNS and CDR2 SASEGT. The CDR3 region is CASRRDRRSYNEQFF. The CDR3 DNA follows: TGTGCCAGCAGGCGGGACAGACGCTCCTACAATGAGCAGTTCTTC.

This clone was counted only a few times. The rearrangement links TRBV7-8 to TRBJ2-2; TRBD1 agrees at 8 bases. Germline V gene lookup returns CDR1 SGHVS and CDR2 FQNEAQ. After removal of 0 bases from V and 0 bases from J, the junction contained 0 bases not matched to a gene. CDR3 length equals 16 residues. CDR3 sequence: CASSLADRANTGELFF. CDR3 sequence (DNA): TGTGCCAGCAGCTTAGCGGACAGGGCGAACACCGGGGAGCTGTTTTTT.

A remark on this clone: Additional DNA sequences in this sample encode the identical CDR3. The chain couples TRBV5-4 to TRBJ2-1; D ambiguous. The ends were cut back, 0 bases at V and 4 bases at J, with 5 bases in the middle. The CDR3 has 13 amino acids. Germline loops: CDR1 SGHNT, CDR2 YYREEE (reference sequence). Here the CDR3 reads CASSLDSYNEQFF. For the CDR3, the DNA is TGTGCCAGCAGCTTGGACTCGTACAATGAGCAGTTCTTC.

This clone occurred a few times. The rearrangement uses TRBV6-5 and TRBJ1-1, with TRBD1 identical over 8 bases. Per the germline V gene, CDR1 is MNHEY and CDR2 is SVGAGI. This CDR3 spans 13 amino acids. The J segment lost 8 bases and the V segment lost 5 bases, leaving 7 bases of the junction unmatched. The CDR3 region is CASSTRGLPEAFF. For the CDR3, the DNA is TGTGCCAGCAGTACCAGGGGGCTCCCCGAAGCTTTCTTT.

This clone has just a few counts. The chain couples TRBV19 to TRBJ1-1; possible D gene TRBD1, 5 bases. Germline V gene data show CDR1 as LNHDA and CDR2 as SQIVND (reference sequence). V lost 4 bases, J lost 4 bases, and 16 bases lay in between. This CDR3 spans 15 amino acids. In nucleotides, the CDR3 is TGTGCCAGTAGTACCCTCTCAGGAGGGGCCACTGAAGCTTTCTTT. Protein: CASSTLSGGATEAFF.

The chain employs TRBV6-1 and TRBJ1-1, with D unclear. V lost 5 bases and J 5 bases, leaving 6 bases between the germline ends. Per the germline V gene, CDR1 is MNHNS and CDR2 is SASEGT. The CDR3 covers 11 residues. For the CDR3, the DNA is TGTGCCAGCAGTCCCCTTACTGAAGCTTTCTTT. It is translated as CASSPLTEAFF.

The chain is built from TRBV9 and TRBJ2-3; TRBD2 matches 8 bases. Germline CDR1 and CDR2: SGDLS and YYNGEE. Trimming cost V 1 base and J 3 bases; bases outside gene matches: 4. The length of the CDR3 is 15 residues. The CDR3 reads CASSVLAGITDTQYF. CDR3 coding DNA: TGTGCCAGCAGCGTACTAGCGGGTATTACAGATACGCAGTATTTT.

V and J are TRBV5-1 and TRBJ1-3, with no clear D. Deletions cut 0 bases from V and 2 bases from J, with 18 bases between. The CDR3 runs 18 residues. Germline V CDR1 and CDR2: SGHRS, YFSETQ. In nucleotides, the CDR3 is TGCGCCAGCAGCTTGGCCACAGATCCCCAACGAGCTGGAAACACCATATATTTT. It is translated as CASSLATDPQRAGNTIYF.

This clone was found a few times. The V and J genes are TRBV5-1 and TRBJ2-1, with D unresolved. V lost 7 bases, J lost 0 bases, and 8 bases lay in between. The CDR3 runs to 13 residues. The germline V gene encodes CDR1 SGHRS and CDR2 YFSETQ. CDR3 loop: CASGQASYNEQFF. The DNA for the CDR3 is TGCGCCAGCGGGCAGGCCTCCTACAATGAGCAGTTCTTC.

This clone was seen more than once but under ten times. The chain combines TRBV5-4 with TRBJ2-5; possibly TRBD2 for D (6 bases). V was pared by 0 bases and J by 4 bases, with 10 bases between. This CDR3 has 14 residues. The germline V gene encodes CDR1 SGHNT and CDR2 YYREEE (reference sequence). The CDR3 here is CASSLGWRGETQYF. The CDR3 DNA sequence: TGTGCCAGCAGCTTGGGCTGGAGGGGAGAGACCCAGTACTTC.

This rearrangement joins TRBV29-1 to TRBJ1-2, with 11 positions matching TRBD1. This CDR3 contains 13 residues. V lost 4 bases, J lost 3 bases, and 1 base stayed unmatched. From germline, CDR1 is SQVTM and CDR2 ANQGSEA. The CDR3 loop is CSVAGQGDYGYTF. DNA of the CDR3: TGCAGCGTTGCGGGACAGGGGGACTATGGCTACACCTTC. The full variable domain, its missing parts supplied by reference TRBV29-1 and TRBJ1-2, is SAVISQKPSRDICQRGTSLTIQCQVDSQVTMMFWYRQQPGQSLTLIATANQGSEATYESGFVIDKFPISRPNLTFSTLTVSNMSPEDSSIYLCSVAGQGDYGYTFGSGTRLTVV.

This chain joins TRBV5-1 and TRBJ2-1, with D possibly TRBD1 on 6 matching bases. V was clipped by 0 bases and J by 9 bases, with 10 bases between them. This CDR3 spans 13 amino acids. Germline V CDR1 and CDR2: SGHRS, YFSETQ. The CDR3 DNA reads TGCGCCAGCAGCTTGGACAGGGTGAGTGAGCAGTTCTTC. Translated, it gives CASSLDRVSEQFF.

V is TRBV30 and J is TRBJ2-3, with 9 positions matching TRBD2. CDR3 size: 15 residues. The ends lost 4 bases at V and 2 bases at J; junction bases unmatched: 7. CDR1 GTSNPN and CDR2 SVGIG come from the germline V gene (reference sequence). CDR3 DNA: TGTGCCTGGACCCCGGGACTAGCTAACACAGATACGCAGTATTTT. Its translation is CAWTPGLANTDTQYF. Combining the CDR3 with reference TRBV30 and TRBJ2-3 gives the whole variable domain SQTIHQWPATLVQPVGSPLSLECTVEGTSNPNLYWYRQAAGRGLQLLFYSVGIGQISSEVPQNLSASRPQDRQFILSSKKLLLSDSGFYLCAWTPGLANTDTQYFGPGTRLTVL.

This clone was recorded a few times. J is TRBJ2-6 and V is TRBV5-1; 7 nucleotides line up with TRBD1. The V segment lost 4 bases and the J segment 0 bases; nucleotides outside the gene matches: 7. The CDR3 is 17 amino acids. From germline, CDR1 is SGHRS and CDR2 YFSETQ. Written as DNA, the CDR3 is TGCGCCAGCAGCAACGGACAGGCGACCTCTGGGGCCAACGTCCTGACTTTC. Encoded protein: CASSNGQATSGANVLTF.

In its sample, this clone was seen a few times. The chain recombines TRBV30 with TRBJ1-2; D may be TRBD1 (5 bases). Trimming removed 2 bases from V and 6 bases from J, with 10 bases in between. The CDR3 consists of 12 residues. From germline, CDR1 is GTSNPN and CDR2 SVGIG (reference sequence). The CDR3 DNA follows: TGTGCCTGGAGTAGGGGAGGGCATGGCTACACCTTC. Translation gives CAWSRGGHGYTF.

This clone has only a few counts. V gene TRBV19 combines with J gene TRBJ1-1; 8 bases fit TRBD1. Germline-derived CDR1 and CDR2 are LNHDA and SQIVND (reference sequence). Trimming cost V 2 bases and J 4 bases; bases outside gene matches: 9. This CDR3 is built from 16 residues. The CDR3 is CASSITPGTGPTEAFF. DNA of the CDR3: TGTGCCAGTAGTATAACCCCAGGGACAGGACCCACTGAAGCTTTCTTT.

This clone was seen a few times. The CDR3 sequence is CASSQAGGGYNEQFF. The CDR3 DNA reads as TGTGCCAGCAGCCAAGCGGGAGGGGGCTACAATGAGCAGTTCTTC. The genes are TRBV14 and TRBJ2-1; TRBD2 agrees at 8 bases. Unmatched junction bases numbered 2, after V lost 1 base and J lost 3 bases. The CDR3 runs to 15 residues. Germline V CDR1 and CDR2: SGHDN, FVKESK.

A word on this clone: The junction differs from germline at one of its ends, possibly a read error. The chain links TRBV4-1 to TRBJ1-2, with D tentatively TRBD1 (6 bases). The germline V gene encodes CDR1 MGHRA and CDR2 YSYEKL. The CDR3 consists of 14 residues. The CDR3 sequence is CASSQGGGDYGYTF. CDR3 DNA sequence: TGTGCCAGCAGCCAAGGGGGAGGAGACTATGGCTACACCTTC.

This clone appeared a few times. The chain combines TRBV6-6 with TRBJ1-2; weak D call: TRBD1 (6 bases). The V gene's germline CDR1 is MNHNY and CDR2 SVGAGI (reference sequence). There are 14 residues in the CDR3. The ends were cut back, 4 bases at V and 8 bases at J, with 17 bases in the middle. CDR3 sequence (DNA): TGTGCCAGCAGTTCCTCCGGGGGGGCGGGAGGCTACACCTTC. It translates to CASSSSGGAGGYTF.